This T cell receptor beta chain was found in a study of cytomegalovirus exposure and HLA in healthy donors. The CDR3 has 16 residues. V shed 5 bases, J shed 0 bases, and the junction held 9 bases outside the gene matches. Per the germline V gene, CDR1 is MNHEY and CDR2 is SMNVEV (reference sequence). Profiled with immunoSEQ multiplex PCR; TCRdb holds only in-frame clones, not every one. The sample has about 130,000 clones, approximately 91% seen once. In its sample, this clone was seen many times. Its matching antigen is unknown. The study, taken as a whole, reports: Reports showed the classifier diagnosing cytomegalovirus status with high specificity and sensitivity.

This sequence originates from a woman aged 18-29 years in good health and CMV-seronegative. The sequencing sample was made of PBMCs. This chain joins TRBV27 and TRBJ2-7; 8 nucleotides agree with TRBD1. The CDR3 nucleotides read TGTGCCAGCAGTCCACTTACGGGACAGGCCTCCTACGAGCAGTACTTC. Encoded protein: CASSPLTGQASYEQYF.